This is a list of T cell receptor beta chains from one sample in a study of cytomegalovirus exposure and HLA in healthy donors. Produced via immunoSEQ multiplex PCR; TCRdb's table is partial and in-frame only. The sample lists 100,000 to 150,000 clones, over 65% occurring once. Sequencing was done on a sample of PBMCs. The receptors here all came from a man aged 40-50 years in good health and CMV-seropositive. The CDR3 runs from the conserved cysteine through the conserved F or W. Each record gives: clone size, D gene, V gene, J gene, CDR3 DNA, CDR3 protein. The D gene is left open where the match is weak. Where a row states a size, it is once, few, many or the class of an expanded clone; other rows omit it.

>.|.|TRBV5-6|TRBJ2-5
TGTGCCAGCAGCTGGGACACCCAAGAGACCCAGTACTTC
CASSWDTQETQYF
>.|.|TRBV28|TRBJ2-2
TGTGCCAGCAGTTTGCTAGGTCCTCACACCGGGGAGCTGTTTTTT
CASSLLGPHTGELFF
>.|.|TRBV6-5|TRBJ2-7
TGTGCCAGCAGTTACCCGGGTCTCGGGGTTGAGGAGCAGTACTTC
CASSYPGLGVEEQYF
>.|TRBD2|TRBV7-2|TRBJ2-7
TGTGCCAGCAGCTTAGCGAGCGGGGGGATCCGGGAGCAGTACTTC
CASSLASGGIREQYF
>.|TRBD2|TRBV6-5|TRBJ2-1
TGTGCCAGCCGGACTAGCGGGAGGAATGAGCAGTTCTTC
CASRTSGRNEQFF
>.|.|TRBV6-1|TRBJ1-3
TGTGCCAGCAGTGAAGCCTTCTCTGGAAACACCATATATTTT
CASSEAFSGNTIYF
>.|TRBD1|TRBV15|TRBJ1-2
TGTGCCACCCGTTTGAGAGGGGGCCCCGACTATGGCTACACCTTC
CATRLRGGPDYGYTF
>.|.|TRBV14|TRBJ1-1
TGTGCCAGCAGCCAAGTCTCGGGGACTGAAGCTTTCTTT
CASSQVSGTEAFF
>.|TRBD2|TRBV5-1|TRBJ2-5
TGCGCCAGCAGCTTGGGGGGACTAGCGGGCTCGGGGACCCAGTACTTC
CASSLGGLAGSGTQYF
>.|.|TRBV7-3|TRBJ2-7
TGTGCCAGCAGACCTCCGGCGGGCGGCTCCTACGAGCAGTACTTC
CASRPPAGGSYEQYF
>.|.|TRBV23-1|TRBJ1-2
TGCGCCAGCAGGGTCACAGGTTTCTATGGCTACACCTTC
CASRVTGFYGYTF
>.|.|TRBV5-1|TRBJ1-2
TGCGCCAGCAGCCCCGGGGCGGGGGAACCTAACTATGGCTACACCTTC
CASSPGAGEPNYGYTF
>once|.|TRBV7-2|TRBJ2-7
TGTGCCAGCAGCTTTACCAGTATCTACGAGCAGTACTTC
CASSFTSIYEQYF
>.|TRBD1|TRBV9|TRBJ2-2
TGTGCCAGCAGCGTTAGGACAGGGATTAACACCGGGGAGCTGTTTTTT
CASSVRTGINTGELFF
>.|TRBD2|TRBV28|TRBJ2-5
TGTGCCAGCAGTTTAGGAGGGACTAGCGGCGTCCTCAGGACCCAGTACTTC
CASSLGGTSGVLRTQYF
>.|.|TRBV14|TRBJ1-1
TGTGCCAGCAGCCAAGACAGGGGACCCCATTTGGACACTGAAGCTTTCTTT
CASSQDRGPHLDTEAFF
>few|TRBD1|TRBV7-7|TRBJ2-2
TGTGCCAGCAGCTTGGTAACAGGGGGCACCGGGGAGCTGTTTTTT
CASSLVTGGTGELFF
>.|.|TRBV10-1|TRBJ1-2
TGCGCCAGACAGGGCCGGGGCTACACCTTC
CARQGRGYTF
>.|.|TRBV9|TRBJ1-4
TGTGCCAGCAGCGTAGGTGGCCTGACAACTAATGAAAAACTGTTTTTT
CASSVGGLTTNEKLFF
>.|.|TRBV25-1|TRBJ2-1
TGTGCCAGCAGTGAGGGGGGCGGGGGCCCTTACAATGAGCAGTTCTTC
CASSEGGGGPYNEQFF
>.|TRBD1|TRBV30|TRBJ1-4
TGTGCCTGGAGTTTCGAGGTCAGGGGGGAACTGTTTTTT
CAWSFEVRGELFF
>.|.|TRBV4-1|TRBJ1-5
TGCGCCAGCAGCCAAGATGGTAGTAGCAATCAGCCCCAGCATTTT
CASSQDGSSNQPQHF
>.|.|TRBV28|TRBJ1-5
TGTGCCAGCAGCCCCGGGGGGCCTAATCAGCCCCAGCATTTT
CASSPGGPNQPQHF
>once|TRBD1|TRBV28|TRBJ2-6
TGTGCCAGCAGCAACAGGGGCTCTGGGGCCAACGTCCTGACTTTC
CASSNRGSGANVLTF
>once|.|TRBV6-5|TRBJ1-2
TGTGCCAGCACGATGAGGTGGAACTATGGCTACACCTTC
CASTMRWNYGYTF
>.|.|TRBV11-1|TRBJ2-7
TGTGCCAGCAGCCCCTATTTCGGGGGAACCTACGAGCAGTACTTC
CASSPYFGGTYEQYF
>.|TRBD1|TRBV29-1|TRBJ2-7
TGCAGCGGCCGGGACAGCCATCTTTCAGTCTCCTACGAGCAGTACTTC
CSGRDSHLSVSYEQYF
>once|TRBD2|TRBV2|TRBJ2-3
TGTGCCAGCGCGGATACGGGGGGGCTATTTCTGAGCACAGATACGCAGTATTTT
CASADTGGLFLSTDTQYF
>.|TRBD2|TRBV9|TRBJ2-2
TGTGCCAGCAGCGTAGCTAGCGGGCCCAGGGAGCTGTTTTTT
CASSVASGPRELFF
>.|TRBD1|TRBV27|TRBJ2-5
TGTGCCAGCAGTTTATCTTGGCAGGGGGCAGAGACCCAGTACTTC
CASSLSWQGAETQYF
>once|TRBD2|TRBV9|TRBJ2-1
TGTGCCAGCAGCGTAGAGTTGTGGGTGTCGGGGGGCAATGAGCAGTTCTTC
CASSVELWVSGGNEQFF
>.|TRBD1|TRBV18|TRBJ1-5
TGTGCCAGCTCGATGGGACAGAATCAGCCCCAGCATTTT
CASSMGQNQPQHF
>.|.|TRBV28|TRBJ2-7
TGTGCCAGCAGTTCCGGGTACGAGCAGTACTTC
CASSSGYEQYF
>few|TRBD1|TRBV6-5|TRBJ2-2
TGTGCCAGCAGTTTCGGGACAGGTGGCGTTTTGCGGGAGCTGTTTTTT
CASSFGTGGVLRELFF
>.|.|TRBV6-5|TRBJ1-5
TGTGCCAGCAGCCGTACAGTATCCAATCAGCCCCAGCATTTT
CASSRTVSNQPQHF
>.|TRBD2|TRBV29-1|TRBJ2-7
TGCAGCGTTGAGGGTCGGGAGGGCCGGAACGAGCAGTACTTC
CSVEGREGRNEQYF
>many|.|TRBV6-1|TRBJ1-3
TGTGCCAGCAGTGAGCCCTACTCTGGAAACACCATATATTTT
CASSEPYSGNTIYF
>.|.|TRBV6-6|TRBJ1-1
TGTGCCAGCAGTTACGGGGGCCCGGGGACTGAAGCTTTCTTT
CASSYGGPGTEAFF
>.|TRBD1|TRBV30|TRBJ2-2
TGTGCCTTGGACAGGTTCGCCGGGGAGCTGTTTTTT
CALDRFAGELFF
>.|.|TRBV19|TRBJ1-2
TGTGCCAGTAGTATAGATCGGGTGATTGGCTACACCTTC
CASSIDRVIGYTF
>few|.|TRBV6-5|TRBJ2-2
TGTGCCAGCAGTTACTCCAGGGCCGCGACCGGGGAGCTGTTTTTT
CASSYSRAATGELFF
>once|TRBD2|TRBV5-1|TRBJ2-1
TGCGCCAGCAGCCTTGGGACTAGCGGGGGTGATTACAATGAGCAGTTCTTC
CASSLGTSGGDYNEQFF
>.|TRBD1|TRBV18|TRBJ2-7
TGTGCCAGCTCACCTCAGGGGGTCCACGAGCAGTACTTC
CASSPQGVHEQYF
>few|.|TRBV7-6|TRBJ2-1
TGTGCCAGCAGCCTTGGACAGAAGTATACTCCTTACAATGAGCAGTTCTTC
CASSLGQKYTPYNEQFF
>.|TRBD1|TRBV11-3|TRBJ1-5
TGTGCCAGCAGCTGTACAGGGGTCAATCAGCCCCAGCATTTT
CASSCTGVNQPQHF
>.|TRBD1|TRBV5-5|TRBJ1-4
TGTGCCAGCAGCCTACCGACAGGGGGTAATGAAAAACTGTTTTTT
CASSLPTGGNEKLFF
>.|.|TRBV6-5|TRBJ1-3
TGTGCCAGCAGTTACTCGCTACAGGGAAACACCATATATTTT
CASSYSLQGNTIYF
>.|.|TRBV21-1|TRBJ1-5
TGTGCCAGCAGCAATGAACGCGGGACAGGACTTAGCAATCAGCCCCAGCATTTT
CASSNERGTGLSNQPQHF
>.|TRBD1|TRBV29-1|TRBJ1-2
TGCAGCGTTGAAGGGGGACAGGGGGCCTTAGGCTACACCTTC
CSVEGGQGALGYTF
>.|TRBD2|TRBV15|TRBJ2-1
TGTGCCACCAGCAGAGATCATCCGGCTAGCGGGACTAATGAGCAGTTCTTC
CATSRDHPASGTNEQFF
>few|.|TRBV7-6|TRBJ2-2
TGTGCCAGCAGCCTTAGCGGTACCGGGGAGCTGTTTTTT
CASSLSGTGELFF
>.|TRBD1|TRBV6-5|TRBJ2-2
TGTGCCAGCACCCCCGGACAGGGGGACACCGGGGAGCTGTTTTTT
CASTPGQGDTGELFF
>once|.|TRBV15|TRBJ2-3
TGTGCCACCAGCAGATCGGGGGTCACAGATACGCAGTATTTT
CATSRSGVTDTQYF
>.|TRBD2|TRBV7-7|TRBJ2-5
TGTGCCAGCAGCTTAGCGCAGCGGGGGACAAAAGAGACCCAGTACTTC
CASSLAQRGTKETQYF
>.|TRBD2|TRBV5-1|TRBJ2-5
TGCGCCAGCAGCGTACGGACTAGCGGGGGGCAAGAGACCCAGTACTTC
CASSVRTSGGQETQYF
>.|.|TRBV6-1|TRBJ1-1
TGTGCCAGCAGTGCAATGGCGGGGAACACTGAAGCTTTCTTT
CASSAMAGNTEAFF